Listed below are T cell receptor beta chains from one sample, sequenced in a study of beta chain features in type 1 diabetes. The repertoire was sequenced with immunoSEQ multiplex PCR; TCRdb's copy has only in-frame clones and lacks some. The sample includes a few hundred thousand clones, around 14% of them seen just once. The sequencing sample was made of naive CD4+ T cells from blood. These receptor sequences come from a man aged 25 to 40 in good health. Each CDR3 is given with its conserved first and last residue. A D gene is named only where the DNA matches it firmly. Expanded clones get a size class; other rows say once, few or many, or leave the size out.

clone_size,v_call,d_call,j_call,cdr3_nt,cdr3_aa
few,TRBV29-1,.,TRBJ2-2,TGCAGCGTTACCCCAGGGACCGGGGAGCTGTTTTTT,CSVTPGTGELFF
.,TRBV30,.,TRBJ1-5,TGTGCCTGGAGTCGAGGAGCTTCAAGGCCCCAGCATTTT,CAWSRGASRPQHF
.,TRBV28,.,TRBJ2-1,TGTGCCAGCAGTCCCATCTTAGAGCACTACAATGAGCAGTTCTTC,CASSPILEHYNEQFF
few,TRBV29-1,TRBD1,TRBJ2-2,TGCAGCGGGACAGGGTTAACCGGGGAGCTGTTTTTT,CSGTGLTGELFF
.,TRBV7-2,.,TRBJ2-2,TGTGCCAGCCGCTTCACCGGGGAGCTGTTTTTT,CASRFTGELFF
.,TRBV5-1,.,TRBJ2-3,TGCGCCAGCAGCTTTGAAGATACGCAGTATTTT,CASSFEDTQYF
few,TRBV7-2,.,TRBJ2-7,TGTGCCAGCAGCTTAGCGTTCAACGAGCAGTACTTC,CASSLAFNEQYF
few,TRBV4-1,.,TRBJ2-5,TGCGCCAGCAGCCGGGCAGGGGTCCAAGAGACCCAGTACTTC,CASSRAGVQETQYF
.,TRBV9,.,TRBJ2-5,TGTGCCAGCAACCGGGGCCGAGGCCAAGAGACCCAGTACTTC,CASNRGRGQETQYF
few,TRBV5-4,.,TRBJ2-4,TGTGCCAGCAGCCCCGGAATGGAATTGAAAAACATTCAGTACTTC,CASSPGMELKNIQYF
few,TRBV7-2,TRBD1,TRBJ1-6,TGTGCCAGCAGCTTAGCTGGGACAGCAGTCCATTCACCCCTCCACTTT,CASSLAGTAVHSPLHF
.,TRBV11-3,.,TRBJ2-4,TGTGCCAGCACTCGAGGAGACATTCAGTACTTC,CASTRGDIQYF
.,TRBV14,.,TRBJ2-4,TGTGCCAGCAGCCCCCAGGCCGGCCTCAGAGCCAAAAACATTCAGTACTTC,CASSPQAGLRAKNIQYF
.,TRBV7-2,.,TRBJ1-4,TGTGCCAGCAGCTTAGCCCTCGAGGGACAAATTTGGAGGACTAATGAAAAACTGTTTTTT,CASSLALEGQIWRTNEKLFF
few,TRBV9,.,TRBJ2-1,TGTGCCAGCAGCGTAGTACGGGAGCCTTTCCATGAGCAGTTCTTC,CASSVVREPFHEQFF
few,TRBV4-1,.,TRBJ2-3,TGCGCCAGCAGCCAAGATCGCAGCACAGATACGCAGTATTTT,CASSQDRSTDTQYF
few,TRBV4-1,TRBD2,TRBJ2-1,TGCGCCAGCAGCCAAGATGGTAGCGGGCGTTACAATGAGCAGTTCTTC,CASSQDGSGRYNEQFF
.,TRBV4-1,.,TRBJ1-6,TGCGCCAGCAGCCAAGAAGACAGGATGGGGAATTCACCCCTCCACTTT,CASSQEDRMGNSPLHF
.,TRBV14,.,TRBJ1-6,TGTGCCAGCAGCCAAACCTGGGGCTTGGATAATTCACCCCTCCACTTT,CASSQTWGLDNSPLHF
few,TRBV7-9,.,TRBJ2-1,TGTGCCAGCAGCTTAGTTGTACAGGTGGGCAATGAGCAGTTCTTC,CASSLVVQVGNEQFF